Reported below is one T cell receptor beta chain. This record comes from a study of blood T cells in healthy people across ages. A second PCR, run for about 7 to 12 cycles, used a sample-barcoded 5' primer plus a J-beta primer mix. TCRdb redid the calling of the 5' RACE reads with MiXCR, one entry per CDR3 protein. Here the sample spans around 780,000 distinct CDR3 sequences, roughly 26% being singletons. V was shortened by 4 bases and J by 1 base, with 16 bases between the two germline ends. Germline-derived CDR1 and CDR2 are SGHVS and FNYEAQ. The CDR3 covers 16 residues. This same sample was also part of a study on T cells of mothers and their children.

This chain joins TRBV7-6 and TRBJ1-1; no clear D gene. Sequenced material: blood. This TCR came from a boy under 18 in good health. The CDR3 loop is CASSSLRALGNTEAFF. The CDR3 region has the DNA TGTGCCAGCAGCTCTCTGAGGGCACTGGGGAACACTGAAGCTTTCTTT.